This record covers a single TCR beta chain. This record belongs to a study of patients and donors after allogeneic stem cell transplantation. The CDR3 is 14 amino acids. Trimming took off 6 bases at V and 0 bases at J, with 9 bases between the two ends. TCRdb reanalysed the RT-PCR reads using MiXCR and keeps one entry per CDR3 protein. Here the sample spans approximately 170,000 distinct CDR3 sequences, about 24% being singletons. This TCR derives from a human donor who was either an allogeneic HSCT recipient or a stem cell or donor lymphocyte infusion donor (not recorded which). It is not recorded whose cells these are; they may come from a transplant donor. The sample taken for sequencing was blood, either unsorted or a sorted T cell fraction (not recorded which). This chain links TRBV12-3 or TRBV12-4 with TRBJ1-5; a weak D match, TRBD1 (5 bases). CDR3 in DNA: TGTGCCAGCAGCCAGGACAATAGCAATCAGCCCCAGCATTTT. Encoded protein: CASSQDNSNQPQHF.